Sequencing of this T cell receptor (beta chain) was carried out in a study of cytomegalovirus exposure and HLA in healthy donors. Background on the study: As released early, the data held about 85 million unique TCRs from HLA-typed donors. Overall study results and limits: The listing of 150 to 200 TCR beta chains classed them as cytomegalovirus-associated.

This clone was detected only a few times. No antigen is known for it. PCR was performed using 60 Vbeta and 13 Jbeta primers. TCRdb's copy holds only in-frame clones and misses some; the assay was immunoSEQ multiplex PCR. This repertoire shows 180,000 or so clones, over 60% found once; its top ten account for about 14%. Every donor was a healthy person donating bone marrow. The receptor was derived from a man aged 45-60 years in good health and CMV-seropositive. The sequenced sample consisted of PBMCs.

The CDR3 coding sequence is TGCGCCAGCAGCCAAGATCTTGCGGTTAACTATGGCTACACCTTC. Protein product: CASSQDLAVNYGYTF. The rearrangement links TRBV4-1 to TRBJ1-2; D is unclear. The CDR3 totals 15 residues. Trimming took 0 bases from V and 1 from J, leaving 9 bases between them. Germline V CDR1 and CDR2: MGHRA, YSYEKL.